The 6 T cell receptor beta chains given below trace back to one sample, sequenced in a study of cytomegalovirus exposure and HLA in healthy donors. Only in-frame clones appear in the TCRdb table, and some are missing; sequencing was by immunoSEQ multiplex PCR. The data hold 65,000 to 90,000 clones, with around 90% observed a single time. Source material: PBMCs. These receptors were collected from a woman younger than 30 in good health and CMV-seropositive.

The rearrangement links TRBV5-1 to TRBJ2-1, with 7 bases lining up with TRBD2. The CDR3 sequence is 15 residues long. Germline CDR1 reads SGHRS; CDR2 reads YFSETQ. Trimming took 2 bases from V and 5 from J; bases not matched to a gene: 7. The CDR3 DNA is TGCGCCAGCAGCTTCGGTACTAGCGACCACAATGAGCAGTTCTTC. It codes for CASSFGTSDHNEQFF.

The chain recombines TRBV19 with TRBJ2-1; 14 bases are shared with TRBD2. Germline V lookup: CDR1 LNHDA, CDR2 SQIVND (reference sequence). J gave up 10 bases and V 6 bases, and 2 bases lay outside the gene matches. The CDR3 runs to 13 residues. The CDR3 nucleotides read TGTGCCAGTAGAAGGACTAGCGGGAGGGAGCAGTTCTTC. This translates into CASRRTSGREQFF.

This chain uses TRBV5-1 with TRBJ1-6, with 11 bases that match TRBD1. Germline assignment: CDR1 SGHRS and CDR2 YFSETQ. V dropped 0 bases and J dropped 7; count of bases not matched to a gene: 6. CDR3 size: 17 residues. In DNA, the CDR3 is TGCGCCAGCAGCTTGGCCCCCGGGACAGGGGGAAATTCACCCCTCCACTTT. This encodes CASSLAPGTGGNSPLHF.

The chain has TRBV28 and TRBJ2-1; 13 positions agree with TRBD2. Unmatched junction bases numbered 10, after V lost 10 bases and J lost 7 bases. Germline V gene data show CDR1 as MDHEN and CDR2 as SYDVKM. The CDR3 runs to 15 residues. The CDR3 nucleotides are TGTGCCATCACAAGACTAGCGGGAGGTTTAAATGAGCAGTTCTTC. This translates into CAITRLAGGLNEQFF. The variable domain in full, with the rest retrieved from reference TRBV28 and TRBJ2-1, is DVKVTQSSRYLVKRTGEKVFLECVQDMDHENMFWYRQDPGLGLRLIYFSYDVKMKEKGDIPEGYSVSREKKERFSLILESASTNQTSMYLCAITRLAGGLNEQFFGPGTRLTVL.

The rearrangement links TRBV7-8 to TRBJ2-1; TRBD2 is a possible D gene (6 bases). V shed 5 bases and J shed 13 bases, with 18 bases lying between them. Germline loops: CDR1 SGHVS, CDR2 FQNEAQ. The CDR3 runs to 13 residues. CDR3 protein: CASSPLLAVYQFF. The CDR3 region has the DNA TGTGCCAGCAGCCCATTGTTAGCGGTATATCAGTTCTTC.

The genes are TRBV5-4 and TRBJ1-2, with D maybe TRBD1 (5 bases). Trimming shortened V by 4 bases and J by 8 bases, and 18 bases separated the two germline ends. From germline, CDR1 is SGHNT and CDR2 YYREEE (reference sequence). The CDR3 extends over 14 amino acids. DNA for the CDR3: TGTGCCAGCAGCCAACGGGGACCGGGGGTGGGCTACACCTTC. Protein: CASSQRGPGVGYTF.